This T cell receptor beta chain was sequenced for a study of human T cells and chemical hapten exposure. At the level of the study: Patch testing was performed with 0.01% DPC on the upper back, with reading at 6 days.

Germline V lookup: CDR1 LGHNT, CDR2 FRNRAP. Between the trimmed V and J ends, which lost 0 bases and 0 bases, there was a span of 14 bases. The CDR3 runs 18 residues. This clonotype was seen a few times. Its antigen is unknown. General study points: Expanded TCRs formed significantly more large CDR3 similarity clusters than controls.

Time point specified: patch test 3, about 24 weeks after DPC sensitization. Documented treatment: therapeutic diphenylcyclopropenone sensitization with weekly scalp DPC. TCRdb ran MiXCR on the RACE reads and lists one entry per CDR3 protein. The sample contains 50,000 or so distinct CDR3 sequences, 9% to 10% of which appear only once. The input for sequencing was whole blood, taken in connection with sensitization to the hapten diphenylcyclopropenone (DPC). The chain joins TRBV12-5 to TRBJ1-4; no clear D. This receptor was identified in a woman between 40 and 55 years old with alopecia areata. Some clones in this sample may be carry-over from other donors' samples. CDR3 in DNA: TGTGCTAGTGGTTTGGTTCCCTCGGCAGCTGCAACTAATGAAAAACTGTTTTTT. Its translation: CASGLVPSAAATNEKLFF. Together with reference TRBV12-5 and TRBJ1-4, the CDR3 gives the full variable domain: DARVTQTPRHKVTEMGQEVTMRCQPILGHNTVFWYRQTMMQGLELLAYFRNRAPLDDSGMPKDRFSAEMPDATLATLKIQPSEPRDSAVYFCASGLVPSAAATNEKLFFGSGTQLSVL.